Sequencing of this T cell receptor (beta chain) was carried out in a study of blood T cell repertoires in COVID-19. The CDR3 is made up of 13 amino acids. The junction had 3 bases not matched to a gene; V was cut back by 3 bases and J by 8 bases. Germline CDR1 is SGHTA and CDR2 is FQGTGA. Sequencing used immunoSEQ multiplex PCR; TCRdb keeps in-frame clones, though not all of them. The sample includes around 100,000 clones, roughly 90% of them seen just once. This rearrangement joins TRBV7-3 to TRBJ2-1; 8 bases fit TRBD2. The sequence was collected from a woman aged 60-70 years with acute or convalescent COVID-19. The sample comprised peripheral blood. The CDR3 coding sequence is TGTGCCAGCAGCTTCTCGCGGGAGGATGAGCAGTTCTTC. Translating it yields CASSFSREDEQFF.